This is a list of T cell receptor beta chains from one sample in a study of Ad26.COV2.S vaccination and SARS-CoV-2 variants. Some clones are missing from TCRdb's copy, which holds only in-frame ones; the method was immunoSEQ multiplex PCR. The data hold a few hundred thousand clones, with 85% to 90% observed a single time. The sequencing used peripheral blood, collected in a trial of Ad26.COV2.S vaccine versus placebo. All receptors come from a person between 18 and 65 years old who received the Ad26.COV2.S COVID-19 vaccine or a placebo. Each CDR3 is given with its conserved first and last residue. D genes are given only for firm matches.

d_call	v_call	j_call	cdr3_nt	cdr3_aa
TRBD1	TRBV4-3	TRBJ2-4	TGCGCCAGCAGCCAAGGGGGACAGGCAAGAGCCAAAAACATTCAGTACTTC	CASSQGGQARAKNIQYF
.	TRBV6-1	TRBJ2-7	TGTGCCAGCAGTGATGCCAGGGTGGAATCCTACGAGCAGTACTTC	CASSDARVESYEQYF
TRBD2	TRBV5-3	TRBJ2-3	TGTGCCAGAAGCCGGGAGGGACTAGCGGGGGGGAGTAGCACAGATACGCAGTATTTT	CARSREGLAGGSSTDTQYF
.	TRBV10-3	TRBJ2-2	TGTGCCATCAGTGAGTCGGGCGGGGAGCTGTTTTTT	CAISESGGELFF
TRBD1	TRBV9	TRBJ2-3	TGTGCCAGCAGCCTAACAGGGGAGGATACGCAGTATTTT	CASSLTGEDTQYF
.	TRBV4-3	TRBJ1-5	TGCGCCAGCAGCCATTACCGACAGTACAATCAGCCCCAGCATTTT	CASSHYRQYNQPQHF
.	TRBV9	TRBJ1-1	TGTGCCAGCAGCGTAGACGCCGCGAACACTGAAGCTTTCTTT	CASSVDAANTEAFF
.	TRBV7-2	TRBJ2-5	TGTGCCAGCAGCTTAGTTGCAGGAAAAGAGACCCAGTACTTC	CASSLVAGKETQYF
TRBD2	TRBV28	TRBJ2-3	TGTGCCAGCAGTGGGCTAGCGGGGGAGGGCCAGACAGATACGCAGTATTTT	CASSGLAGEGQTDTQYF
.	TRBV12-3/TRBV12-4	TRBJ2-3	TGTGCCAGCAGTCTCAACACAGATACGCAGTATTTT	CASSLNTDTQYF
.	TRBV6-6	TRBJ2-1	TGTGCCAGCAGGTACAGCCCATCATTAAATGAGCAGTTCTTC	CASRYSPSLNEQFF
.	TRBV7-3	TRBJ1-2	TGTGCCAGCAGCTTTGGAGGGGTATTCGGCTACACCTTC	CASSFGGVFGYTF
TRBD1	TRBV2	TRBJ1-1	TGTGCCAGCAGTGAGACAGGGGGGGGAACTGAAGCTTTCTTT	CASSETGGGTEAFF